The 12 T cell receptor beta chains presented below share a single source sample, sequenced in a study of cytomegalovirus exposure and HLA in healthy donors. The PCR made use of 60 Vbeta and 13 Jbeta primers. Assay: immunoSEQ multiplex PCR; the TCRdb copy retains only in-frame clones and omits some. The table records 150,000 to 200,000 clones, roughly 79% of them present only once. Specimen: PBMCs. These receptor sequences come from a woman between 50 and 59 years old in good health and CMV-seronegative.

The rearrangement uses TRBV18 and TRBJ2-2; 7 nucleotides match TRBD1. The ends lost 4 bases at V and 4 bases at J; junction bases unmatched: 6. This CDR3 has 15 amino acids. In germline, CDR1 is KGHSH, CDR2 LQKENI. CDR3 sequence (DNA): TGTGCCAGCTCACAGACAGGGCCCGGCACCGGGGAGCTGTTTTTT. Its protein product is CASSQTGPGTGELFF.

This rearrangement joins TRBV6-6 to TRBJ1-1; D is perhaps TRBD1 (5 bases). In germline, CDR1 is MNHNY, CDR2 SVGAGI (reference sequence). The V and J ends lost 4 bases and 4 bases respectively, with 16 bases between them. The CDR3 is 15 residues long. DNA for the CDR3: TGTGCCAGCAGTTCCAGAGAAGGGGTGGGCACTGAAGCTTTCTTT. Its translation is CASSSREGVGTEAFF.

The V gene is TRBV29-1, the J gene TRBJ1-1; D possibly corresponds to TRBD1 (6 bases). The CDR3 is 15 residues long. V lost 4 bases and J 0 bases, leaving 15 bases between the germline ends. Germline CDR1 SQVTM, CDR2 ANQGSEA. The DNA for the CDR3 is TGCAGCGTTGTTCGGGGGGCATCCCTGAACACTGAAGCTTTCTTT. Protein: CSVVRGASLNTEAFF.

The CDR3 loop reads CASSPGVTGGYTF. The CDR3 DNA reads TGTGCCAGCAGCCCGGGGGTAACCGGGGGCTACACCTTC. The chain uses TRBV13 and TRBJ1-2; TRBD1 might be the D (5 bases). Trimming took 5 bases from V and 8 from J, leaving 15 bases between them. CDR1 is PRHDT and CDR2 is FYEKMQ in the germline V gene (reference sequence). The CDR3 covers 13 residues.

This clone has only a few counts. This chain links TRBV6-1 with TRBJ2-3, with 7 positions matching TRBD2. The V gene end was trimmed by 4 bases and the J gene end by 0 bases; junction bases not matched to a gene: 10. The CDR3 has 17 amino acids. CDR1 and CDR2 (germline): MNHNS, SASEGT. The CDR3 protein is CASSVPPSGGSTDTQYF. CDR3 nucleotides: TGTGCCAGCAGTGTTCCCCCTAGCGGAGGTAGCACAGATACGCAGTATTTT.

The V and J genes are TRBV28 and TRBJ2-5; D ambiguous. The assigned J gene may be wrong: the sequence end matches TRBJ2-7 better. This CDR3 is built from 15 residues. Germline V gives CDR1 MDHEN, CDR2 SYDVKM. CDR3 sequence: CASSSLGQDSYEQYF. The DNA of the CDR3 is TGTGCCAGCAGCTCCCTTGGTCAGGACTCCTACGAGCAGTACTTC.

This chain uses TRBV9 with TRBJ2-3; D is ambiguous. CDR1 is SGDLS and CDR2 is YYNGEE in the germline V gene. V dropped 3 bases and J dropped 2 bases, with 4 bases sitting between them. The length of the CDR3 is 12 residues. In DNA, the CDR3 is TGTGCCAGCAGCGCTTACACAGATACGCAGTATTTT. It specifies CASSAYTDTQYF.

Only one count was recorded for this clone. This sequence joins TRBV28 and TRBJ1-4; D is unclear. Trimming took off 5 bases at V and 6 bases at J, with 13 bases between the two ends. CDR3 length: 14 amino acids. The germline V gene has CDR1 MDHEN and CDR2 SYDVKM. The CDR3 DNA is TGTGCCAGCAGTCGAACGGGGTTTGATGAAAAACTGTTTTTT. Translating gives CASSRTGFDEKLFF.

The chain has TRBV7-2 and TRBJ2-5, with 11 bases matching TRBD1. Germline CDR1 reads SGHTA; CDR2 reads FQGNSA. The CDR3 loop spans 16 amino acids. V gave up 3 bases and J gave up 3 bases; unmatched junction bases: 6. In DNA, the CDR3 is TGTGCCAGCAGCTTGACCGGGACAGGGGGGGAAGAGACCCAGTACTTC. It is translated as CASSLTGTGGEETQYF.

CDR3 in DNA: TGTGCCAGCAGTTTGAGTAGCGGGATCTACAATGAGCAGTTCTTC. It specifies CASSLSSGIYNEQFF. The chain carries TRBV6-5 and TRBJ2-1; TRBD2 matches 8 bases. Per the germline V gene, CDR1 is MNHEY and CDR2 is SVGAGI. CDR3 length: 15 amino acids. J gave up 3 bases and V 4 bases, and 5 bases lay outside the gene matches.

This clone was seen more than once but under ten times. The chain uses TRBV7-2 and TRBJ1-3; TRBD1 might be the D (5 bases). The CDR3 is made up of 15 amino acids. Germline-derived CDR1 and CDR2 are SGHTA and FQGNSA. The V gene lost 1 base and the J gene lost 4 bases, with 11 bases spanning the gap. The CDR3 loop is CASSLDPGPGNTIYF. The CDR3 DNA is TGTGCCAGCAGCTTAGACCCAGGGCCGGGAAACACCATATATTTT.

The chain joins TRBV27 to TRBJ2-2; TRBD1 matches at 10 bases. The junction had 10 bases not matched to a gene; V was cut back by 8 bases and J by 7 bases. This CDR3 comprises 15 residues. Germline values: CDR1 MNHEY, CDR2 SMNVEV (reference sequence). CDR3 sequence: CASLSVGQGHGELFF. CDR3 sequence (DNA): TGTGCCAGCCTCTCGGTGGGACAGGGGCACGGGGAGCTGTTTTTT.